A selection of T cell receptor beta chains follows, all from one sample in a study of shared clonotypes between healthy human individuals. Profiling relied on immunoSEQ multiplex PCR, and the TCRdb table lists in-frame clones only, not all of them. The data show over a million clones, 95% to 97% seen once. The sequencing input was naive CD4+ T cells sorted from blood. The receptor source for this set is a man aged 25-45 years in good health. The CDR3 runs from the conserved cysteine through the conserved F or W. The order of the fields is D gene, clone size, V gene, J gene, CDR3 length, CDR3 protein, CDR3 DNA. A D gene is named only where the DNA matches it firmly. Clone size is not always given. Where it is, it says once, few, many or a class for expanded clones.

.	.	TRBV20-1	TRBJ1-1	10	CSASPGVRVF	TGCAGTGCTAGTCCCGGGGTTCGGGTCTTT
.	.	TRBV18	TRBJ2-1	16	CASSPRDASSYNEQFF	TGTGCCAGCTCACCCCGGGACGCCAGCTCCTACAATGAGCAGTTCTTC
.	once	TRBV19	TRBJ1-4	14	CASSIRQGGEKLFF	TGTGCCAGTAGTATAAGGCAGGGAGGGGAAAAACTGTTTTTT
.	once	TRBV6-1	TRBJ2-2	12	CASGRNTGELFF	TGTGCCAGCGGAAGGAACACCGGGGAGCTGTTTTTT
.	few	TRBV5-6	TRBJ2-1	14	CASSLALDRIGGFF	TGTGCCAGCAGCTTGGCCCTAGACAGAATTGGAGGCTTCTTC
.	.	TRBV9	TRBJ1-2	8	CASSPDTF	TGTGCCAGCAGCCCGGACACCTTC
.	.	TRBV7-3	TRBJ2-3	13	CASSPHPTDTQYF	TGTGCCAGCAGCCCCCACCCCACAGATACGCAGTATTTT
TRBD2	.	TRBV5-1	TRBJ2-3	18	CASSLAGVAGGGLDTQYF	TGCGCCAGCAGCTTGGCCGGGGTAGCGGGAGGAGGTTTGGATACGCAGTATTTT
.	.	TRBV14	TRBJ2-7	17	CASSPLPRGRGAYEQYF	TGTGCCAGCAGCCCACTACCTCGGGGCAGGGGCGCGTACGAGCAGTACTTC
TRBD2	.	TRBV27	TRBJ2-1	17	CASSLGLAWGSYNEQFF	TGTGCCAGCAGTTTGGGACTAGCTTGGGGCTCCTACAATGAGCAGTTCTTC
.	.	TRBV5-1	TRBJ2-3	15	CASSPIGDSTDTQYF	TGCGCCAGCAGCCCCATAGGAGATAGCACAGATACGCAGTATTTT
.	.	TRBV14	TRBJ1-1	14	CASSQEPGAAEAFF	TGTGCCAGCAGCCAAGAGCCGGGGGCGGCTGAAGCTTTCTTT
TRBD1	.	TRBV6-4	TRBJ2-7	16	CASSPLAGTGPYEQYF	TGTGCCAGCAGTCCTCTGGCCGGGACAGGACCCTACGAGCAGTACTTC
TRBD2	.	TRBV9	TRBJ2-1	15	CASSVVGLAVNEQFF	TGTGCCAGCAGCGTAGTGGGACTAGCGGTGAATGAGCAGTTCTTC
TRBD1	.	TRBV2	TRBJ2-1	12	CASWTGRDEQFF	TGTGCCAGCTGGACAGGGCGGGATGAGCAGTTCTTC
.	.	TRBV18	TRBJ2-7	16	CASSPTRQSSSYEQYF	TGTGCCAGCTCACCAACGCGGCAGTCCAGCTCCTACGAGCAGTACTTC
.	.	TRBV19	TRBJ2-3	14	CASSMGAPTDTQYF	TGTGCCAGTAGTATGGGGGCGCCTACAGATACGCAGTATTTT
TRBD1	.	TRBV11-3	TRBJ1-1	15	CASSQDTGGNTEAFF	TGTGCCAGCAGCCAAGACACAGGGGGCAACACTGAAGCTTTCTTT
.	.	TRBV15	TRBJ2-7	12	CATSGYRDEQYF	TGTGCCACCAGCGGATACAGGGACGAGCAGTACTTC
.	.	TRBV12-2	TRBJ1-2	18	CASRSGADLAPTNYGYTF	TGTGCAAGTCGCTCCGGGGCCGATCTTGCACCTACTAACTATGGCTACACCTTC
.	.	TRBV19	TRBJ2-3	11	CASSTTDTQYF	TGTGCCAGTAGTACTACAGATACGCAGTATTTT
.	.	TRBV7-8	TRBJ1-1	15	CASSLWQGLNTEAFF	TGTGCCAGCAGCTTATGGCAGGGGTTGAACACTGAAGCTTTCTTT
TRBD1	.	TRBV6-5	TRBJ2-5	14	CASSDGQGATPQYF	TGTGCCAGCAGTGACGGACAGGGGGCCACCCCCCAGTACTTC
.	.	TRBV7-2	TRBJ2-7	12	CASSLHRDEQYF	TGTGCCAGCAGCCTACACAGGGACGAGCAGTACTTC
.	.	TRBV28	TRBJ2-7	14	CASSLMTTEYEQYF	TGTGCCAGCAGTTTAATGACGACAGAATACGAGCAGTACTTC
TRBD1	.	TRBV7-8	TRBJ2-7	16	CASSNRQGLFLGEQYF	TGTGCCAGCAGCAACCGACAGGGTCTTTTTCTTGGCGAGCAGTACTTC
TRBD1	.	TRBV15	TRBJ2-7	14	CATSRAGTALEQYF	TGTGCCACCAGCAGAGCCGGGACAGCCCTTGAGCAGTACTTC
TRBD2	.	TRBV27	TRBJ2-7	14	CASSLLWTSSEQYF	TGTGCCAGCAGTTTATTGTGGACTAGTAGCGAGCAGTACTTC
.	.	TRBV11-2	TRBJ2-7	14	CASSPLVRLYEQYF	TGTGCCAGCAGCCCCCTAGTGCGTCTCTACGAGCAGTACTTC
TRBD1	once	TRBV7-2	TRBJ2-1	14	CASSLQGAYNEQFF	TGTGCCAGCAGCTTACAGGGGGCCTACAATGAGCAGTTCTTC
.	.	TRBV6-1	TRBJ1-5	17	CASSELAPWSSFRPQHF	TGTGCCAGCAGTGAACTGGCTCCCTGGAGTTCGTTTCGGCCCCAGCATTTT
.	.	TRBV9	TRBJ2-7	14	CASSVLDSTYEQYF	TGTGCCAGCAGCGTACTGGACAGCACCTACGAGCAGTACTTC
.	.	TRBV18	TRBJ2-5	13	CASSPPNEETQYF	TGTGCCAGCTCACCACCGAACGAAGAGACCCAGTACTTC
TRBD1	.	TRBV5-1	TRBJ1-4	18	CASRHGQGKSATNEKLFF	TGCGCCAGCAGGCACGGACAGGGGAAGTCAGCAACTAATGAAAAACTGTTTTTT
.	.	TRBV10-1	TRBJ2-5	14	CASSEARAQETQYF	TGCGCCAGCAGTGAGGCAAGGGCCCAAGAGACCCAGTACTTC
.	.	TRBV6-5	TRBJ1-3	14	CASSKRSSGNTIYF	TGTGCCAGCAGTAAGAGGAGCTCTGGAAACACCATATATTTT
TRBD2	.	TRBV5-1	TRBJ2-1	18	CASSFFSEPGLADDEQFF	TGCGCCAGCAGCTTTTTCTCTGAGCCGGGACTAGCGGATGATGAGCAGTTCTTC
TRBD1	.	TRBV7-9	TRBJ1-2	17	CASSWNRDRGPNYGYTF	TGTGCCAGCAGCTGGAATAGGGACAGGGGACCTAACTATGGCTACACCTTC
TRBD1	.	TRBV10-3	TRBJ1-1	14	CAIRRQGANTEAFF	TGTGCCATCAGGAGACAGGGGGCGAACACTGAAGCTTTCTTT
.	.	TRBV5-1	TRBJ1-1	13	CASSLDANTEAFF	TGCGCCAGCAGCCTTGACGCGAACACTGAAGCTTTCTTT
.	.	TRBV19	TRBJ2-5	13	CASSGSGQETQYF	TGTGCCAGTAGTGGAAGCGGCCAAGAGACCCAGTACTTC
.	.	TRBV18	TRBJ2-5	13	CASSPRSVETQYF	TGTGCCAGCTCACCACGGTCAGTAGAGACCCAGTACTTC
.	.	TRBV7-9	TRBJ2-7	14	CASSLNSGSYEQYF	TGTGCCAGCAGCTTAAATTCAGGGTCCTACGAGCAGTACTTC
TRBD2	.	TRBV5-4	TRBJ2-2	16	CASSPGAGVGTGELFF	TGTGCCAGCAGCCCGGGCGCGGGAGTTGGCACCGGGGAGCTGTTTTTT
.	.	TRBV28	TRBJ1-5	12	CAATESNQPQHF	TGTGCCGCCACCGAAAGCAATCAGCCCCAGCATTTT
TRBD2	.	TRBV5-1	TRBJ2-1	16	CASSRDGTSGNNEQFF	TGCGCCAGCAGCCGGGACGGGACTAGCGGGAACAATGAGCAGTTCTTC
TRBD1	once	TRBV19	TRBJ1-5	17	CASSIASGTARNQPQHF	TGTGCCAGTAGTATAGCTTCCGGGACAGCCAGAAATCAGCCCCAGCATTTT
.	.	TRBV18	TRBJ2-7	13	CASSPGLGYEQYF	TGTGCCAGCTCACCGGGACTTGGCTACGAGCAGTACTTC
.	.	TRBV6-5	TRBJ2-1	15	CASGSGAEHYNEQFF	TGTGCCAGCGGATCCGGGGCGGAGCATTACAATGAGCAGTTCTTC
.	.	TRBV9	TRBJ2-5	14	CASSEGVGWETQYF	TGTGCCAGCAGCGAGGGGGTGGGATGGGAGACCCAGTACTTC
TRBD2	.	TRBV29-1	TRBJ2-1	17	CSVEDRMRLAGYNEQFF	TGCAGCGTGGAAGACAGAATGAGACTAGCGGGCTACAATGAGCAGTTCTTC
.	.	TRBV6-1	TRBJ1-4	16	CASSASAGPLNEKLFF	TGTGCCAGCAGTGCCTCAGCAGGGCCGCTTAATGAAAAACTGTTTTTT
.	.	TRBV5-1	TRBJ2-1	15	CASSLDGESYNEQFF	TGCGCCAGCAGCTTGGACGGAGAATCCTACAATGAGCAGTTCTTC
TRBD2	once	TRBV7-9	TRBJ2-1	19	CASSPGRAGETSSYNEQFF	TGTGCCAGCAGCCCCGGGAGGGCGGGCGAAACTAGCTCCTACAATGAGCAGTTCTTC
.	.	TRBV25-1	TRBJ2-1	12	CASSEVGYEQFF	TGTGCCAGCAGTGAAGTTGGGTATGAGCAGTTCTTC
.	once	TRBV2	TRBJ2-7	15	CASRLPGHGSYEQYF	TGTGCCAGCAGGCTTCCGGGACATGGCTCCTACGAGCAGTACTTC
.	.	TRBV19	TRBJ1-2	15	CASSISPVASYGYTF	TGTGCCAGTAGTATCTCCCCAGTCGCGAGCTATGGCTACACCTTC
TRBD1	.	TRBV18	TRBJ1-1	14	CASSPLTGDTEAFF	TGTGCCAGCTCACCACTGACAGGGGATACTGAAGCTTTCTTT
.	.	TRBV5-1	TRBJ1-4	13	CASSLDGARGVFF	TGCGCCAGCAGCTTGGACGGAGCCCGGGGGGTGTTTTTT
.	.	TRBV5-1	TRBJ1-3	15	CASSFGGLTGNTIYF	TGCGCCAGCAGCTTTGGGGGTTTAACTGGAAACACCATATATTTT